The entry below gives a single T cell receptor beta chain sequence along with its context. Using MiXCR, TCRdb reanalyzed the PCR reads. The sample lists 30,000 to 35,000 clones; almost 30% were seen once. No patient received treatment before thyroid surgery. The entry originates in a study of metastatic and nonmetastatic thyroid tumors. The TCR sequence derives from a female donor with papillary thyroid cancer or a benign thyroid nodule (not recorded which). Some clones in this sample may be carry-over from other donors' samples. The sample comprised blood.

As DNA, the CDR3 is TGTGCCAGCAGTTCCCTTCGCGGGACAGAACAGCCAGATACGCAGTATTTT. Translating gives CASSSLRGTEQPDTQYF. This rearrangement joins TRBV28 to TRBJ2-3; maybe TRBD1 (7 bases). V was clipped by 4 bases and J by 4 bases, with 21 bases between them. The CDR3 is 17 amino acids. Germline V lookup: CDR1 MDHEN, CDR2 SYDVKM.